This TCR beta chain was identified during a study of cytotoxic CD8 clonotypes in ibrutinib-treated CLL. Study-wide background: Among the samples, the mean was roughly 280,000 productive templates and roughly 96,000 productive rearrangements.

The data were produced by immunoSEQ multiplex PCR, yet TCRdb's version contains in-frame clones alone and is incomplete. The data contain roughly 70,000 clones, around 81% of them seen just once; the ten biggest clones take up 6% to 9%. In this sample, this clone turned up once. The CDR3 contains 15 residues. From germline, CDR1 is MGHRA and CDR2 YSYEKL. Trimming at V came to 0 bases and at J to 2 bases, leaving 3 bases not matched to a gene. Library input was about 2.2 micrograms of DNA from cryopreserved PBMCs. The rearrangement joins TRBV4-1 to TRBJ2-7, with TRBD2 matching 8 bases. Sequencing used PBMCs, obtained at disease progression, from a patient treated with ibrutinib. The source is a human donor with chronic lymphocytic leukemia. The CDR3 sequence: CASSQDAGGAYEQYF. CDR3 bases: TGCGCCAGCAGCCAAGACGCGGGGGGCGCCTACGAGCAGTACTTC.